This is a list of T cell receptor beta chains from one sample in a study of cytomegalovirus exposure and HLA in healthy donors. TCRdb keeps only in-frame clones here, not all; method: immunoSEQ multiplex PCR. Its table records under 150,000 clones. Source material: PBMCs. These receptors were collected from a woman aged 55 to 70 in good health and CMV-seronegative. CDR3s include the opening cysteine and the closing phenylalanine or tryptophan. D genes are given only for firm matches.

V gene,D gene,J gene,CDR3 protein,CDR3 DNA
TRBV18,NA,TRBJ2-7,CASSPLGAGEQYF,TGTGCCAGCTCACCACTAGGGGCTGGCGAGCAGTACTTC
TRBV5-1,TRBD2,TRBJ2-3,CASSLAAGVSTDTQYF,TGCGCCAGCAGCTTGGCAGCGGGAGTTAGCACAGATACGCAGTATTTT
TRBV5-1,NA,TRBJ2-1,CASSPGGTEKYNEQFF,TGCGCCAGCAGCCCAGGAGGGACAGAGAAGTACAATGAGCAGTTCTTC
TRBV7-9,NA,TRBJ2-3,CASSTITDTQYF,TGTGCCAGCAGCACAATCACAGATACGCAGTATTTT
TRBV20-1,NA,TRBJ2-1,CSARLAGEQFF,TGCAGTGCTAGACTAGCTGGTGAGCAGTTCTTC
TRBV30,TRBD1,TRBJ1-2,CAWSTGGAGGYTF,TGTGCCTGGAGCACAGGGGGCGCGGGGGGCTACACCTTC
TRBV5-6,NA,TRBJ1-1,CASSLAGGRVTEAFF,TGTGCCAGCAGCTTGGCCGGAGGGCGCGTGACTGAAGCTTTCTTT
TRBV16,TRBD1,TRBJ2-2,CASSRTGSTGELFF,TGTGCCAGCAGCAGGACAGGCTCCACCGGGGAGCTGTTTTTT
TRBV6-5,TRBD1,TRBJ1-6,CASSRQGAHSPLHF,TGTGCCAGCAGTAGACAGGGGGCTCATTCACCCCTCCACTTT
TRBV6-5,NA,TRBJ2-5,CASRIAETQYF,TGTGCCAGCAGGATAGCAGAGACCCAGTACTTC
TRBV9,NA,TRBJ1-2,CASSPREEKANYGYTF,TGTGCCAGCAGCCCTCGGGAGGAGAAGGCTAACTATGGCTACACCTTC
TRBV7-9,TRBD1,TRBJ2-7,CASSSGTGRRF,TGTGCCAGCAGCTCCGGGACAGGGCGACGCTTC
TRBV4-1,TRBD1,TRBJ2-7,CASSQSHYGTALSNEQYF,TGCGCCAGCAGCCAATCCCACTACGGGACAGCCCTGTCGAACGAGCAGTACTTC
TRBV10-3,NA,TRBJ1-2,CAISEENRRLAYGYTF,TGTGCCATCAGTGAGGAGAACAGACGGCTGGCGTATGGCTACACCTTC
TRBV19,TRBD1,TRBJ1-5,CASSVGTDGNQPQHF,TGTGCCAGTAGTGTAGGGACAGACGGCAATCAGCCCCAGCATTTT
TRBV5-8,NA,TRBJ1-6,CASSSRQISYNSPLHF,TGTGCCAGCAGCTCCCGACAAATCTCCTATAATTCACCCCTCCACTTT
TRBV2,NA,TRBJ1-1,CASKLASPEAFF,TGTGCCAGCAAATTGGCCTCCCCTGAAGCTTTCTTT
TRBV6-1,NA,TRBJ1-1,CASKESHGAFF,TGTGCCAGCAAGGAGTCACACGGAGCTTTCTTT
TRBV5-1,TRBD2,TRBJ2-7,CASSLAGRSYEQYF,TGCGCCAGCAGCTTGGCCGGGAGGAGTTACGAGCAGTACTTC
TRBV4-1,NA,TRBJ2-1,CASSQTDSRYNEQFF,TGCGCCAGCAGCCAGACGGACAGCCGGTACAATGAGCAGTTCTTC
TRBV29-1,TRBD2,TRBJ2-3,CSVEGGGSTDTQYF,TGCAGCGTTGAGGGCGGGGGAAGCACAGATACGCAGTATTTT
TRBV5-1,NA,TRBJ2-7,CASSLETGVRYEQYF,TGCGCCAGCAGCTTGGAGACGGGAGTTCGATACGAGCAGTACTTC
TRBV19,TRBD1,TRBJ1-2,CASSTGTGPYGYTF,TGTGCCAGTAGTACCGGGACAGGGCCCTATGGCTACACCTTC
TRBV7-2,NA,TRBJ1-1,CASSSTVMNTEAFF,TGTGCCAGCAGCTCGACAGTCATGAACACTGAAGCTTTCTTT
TRBV7-7,TRBD1,TRBJ2-1,CASSLGGTGGNEQFF,TGTGCTAGCAGCTTAGGTGGGACAGGGGGCAATGAGCAGTTCTTC
TRBV11-2,TRBD1,TRBJ2-2,CASSWDRGNTGELFF,TGTGCCAGCAGCTGGGACAGGGGGAACACCGGGGAGCTGTTTTTT
TRBV30,TRBD1,TRBJ2-3,CACTGQGSLPYTQYF,TGTGCCTGTACGGGACAGGGGAGTCTCCCCTATACGCAGTATTTT
TRBV19,NA,TRBJ1-1,CASSTGDTRNTEAFF,TGTGCCAGTAGTACCGGGGACACAAGGAACACTGAAGCTTTCTTT
TRBV6-6,NA,TRBJ1-1,CASGKGRGLFAEAFF,TGTGCCAGCGGGAAAGGGAGGGGTCTATTCGCTGAAGCTTTCTTT
TRBV7-8,NA,TRBJ1-5,CASSLVAGFGQPQHF,TGTGCCAGCAGCTTAGTGGCAGGTTTTGGTCAGCCCCAGCATTTT
TRBV6-1,NA,TRBJ1-5,CASSGEGGSHNQPQHF,TGTGCCAGCAGTGGAGAAGGCGGTTCTCACAATCAGCCCCAGCATTTT
TRBV6-1,NA,TRBJ1-2,CASRPTGRGGYTF,TGTGCCAGCAGACCGACAGGAAGGGGTGGCTACACCTTC
TRBV29-1,TRBD1,TRBJ2-1,CSVEFRGSSYNEQFF,TGCAGCGTTGAATTCAGGGGGAGCTCCTACAATGAGCAGTTCTTC
TRBV5-4,NA,TRBJ2-6,CATSYPGANVLTF,TGTGCCACCAGTTATCCTGGGGCCAACGTCCTGACTTTC
TRBV4-1,NA,TRBJ2-2,CASSQAPVGVGTGELFF,TGCGCCAGCAGCCAGGCTCCCGTAGGGGTGGGCACCGGGGAGCTGTTTTTT
TRBV29-1,NA,TRBJ1-3,CSVQAGSGNTIYF,TGCAGCGTGCAAGCAGGCTCTGGAAACACCATATATTTT
TRBV5-4,NA,TRBJ1-1,CASSSGHPRGTEAFF,TGTGCCAGCAGCTCGGGACATCCTCGGGGCACTGAAGCTTTCTTT
TRBV6-5,TRBD2,TRBJ2-3,CASRAGVGPDTQYF,TGTGCCAGCAGGGCGGGAGTGGGTCCAGATACGCAGTATTTT
TRBV4-1,NA,TRBJ1-3,CASSFPRRRGGNTIYF,TGCGCCAGCAGCTTCCCTCGCAGGCGGGGAGGAAACACCATATATTTT
TRBV5-1,TRBD1,TRBJ2-7,CASSLVTGAPYEQYF,TGCGCCAGCAGCTTGGTGACAGGGGCCCCCTACGAGCAGTACTTC
TRBV19,TRBD1,TRBJ2-1,CASSMDRGGQFF,TGTGCCAGTAGTATGGACAGGGGAGGGCAGTTCTTC
TRBV7-9,NA,TRBJ2-7,CASSSLSSYEQYF,TGTGCCAGCAGCTCCTTGTCCAGCTACGAGCAGTACTTC
TRBV4-2,NA,TRBJ1-1,CASSHDSQNTEAFF,TGTGCCAGCAGCCACGACAGTCAAAACACTGAAGCTTTCTTT
TRBV7-9,TRBD2,TRBJ2-5,CASRTSGNQETQYF,TGTGCCAGCCGGACTAGCGGGAATCAAGAGACCCAGTACTTC
TRBV5-6,TRBD1,TRBJ1-5,CASSRRTGFGQPQHF,TGTGCCAGCAGCCGTAGGACAGGGTTTGGCCAGCCCCAGCATTTT
TRBV4-1,NA,TRBJ2-7,CASSWGRGAGEQYF,TGCGCCAGCAGCTGGGGACGGGGGGCAGGAGAGCAGTACTTC
TRBV27,NA,TRBJ1-6,CASSFHRSSYNSPLHF,TGTGCCAGCAGTTTTCACAGGAGCTCCTATAATTCACCCCTCCACTTT
TRBV4-2,NA,TRBJ2-7,CASSATAFYEQYF,TGTGCCAGCAGCGCCACAGCTTTCTACGAGCAGTACTTC
TRBV10-3,NA,TRBJ2-7,CAISGTGTDYTEQYF,TGTGCCATCAGTGGCACCGGGACGGACTATACGGAGCAGTACTTC
TRBV19,TRBD1,TRBJ1-5,CASSIGTGGTNQPQHF,TGTGCCAGTAGTATCGGGACAGGGGGGACTAATCAGCCCCAGCATTTT
TRBV9,TRBD1,TRBJ2-2,CASSAGQGDTGELFF,TGTGCCAGCAGCGCTGGACAGGGAGACACCGGGGAGCTGTTTTTT
TRBV2,NA,TRBJ1-6,CASSEEVAQTNSPLHF,TGTGCCAGCAGTGAAGAAGTCGCGCAAACTAATTCACCCCTCCACTTT
TRBV10-3,TRBD1,TRBJ1-4,CATRGMDRLDEKLFF,TGTGCCACTAGGGGGATGGACAGGCTTGATGAAAAACTGTTTTTT
TRBV6-5,NA,TRBJ2-1,CASRPTGYYINEQFF,TGTGCCAGCAGACCCACAGGGTATTATATCAATGAGCAGTTCTTC
TRBV4-1,NA,TRBJ2-5,CASSHPERLETQYF,TGCGCCAGCAGCCACCCGGAGCGGTTAGAGACCCAGTACTTC
TRBV2,TRBD2,TRBJ2-7,CASRGTSGRFEQYF,TGTGCCAGCAGAGGGACTAGCGGGAGGTTCGAGCAGTACTTC
TRBV25-1,NA,TRBJ2-5,CASTRGRTGTVEETQYF,TGTGCCAGCACCAGAGGGCGAACCGGGACTGTCGAAGAGACCCAGTACTTC